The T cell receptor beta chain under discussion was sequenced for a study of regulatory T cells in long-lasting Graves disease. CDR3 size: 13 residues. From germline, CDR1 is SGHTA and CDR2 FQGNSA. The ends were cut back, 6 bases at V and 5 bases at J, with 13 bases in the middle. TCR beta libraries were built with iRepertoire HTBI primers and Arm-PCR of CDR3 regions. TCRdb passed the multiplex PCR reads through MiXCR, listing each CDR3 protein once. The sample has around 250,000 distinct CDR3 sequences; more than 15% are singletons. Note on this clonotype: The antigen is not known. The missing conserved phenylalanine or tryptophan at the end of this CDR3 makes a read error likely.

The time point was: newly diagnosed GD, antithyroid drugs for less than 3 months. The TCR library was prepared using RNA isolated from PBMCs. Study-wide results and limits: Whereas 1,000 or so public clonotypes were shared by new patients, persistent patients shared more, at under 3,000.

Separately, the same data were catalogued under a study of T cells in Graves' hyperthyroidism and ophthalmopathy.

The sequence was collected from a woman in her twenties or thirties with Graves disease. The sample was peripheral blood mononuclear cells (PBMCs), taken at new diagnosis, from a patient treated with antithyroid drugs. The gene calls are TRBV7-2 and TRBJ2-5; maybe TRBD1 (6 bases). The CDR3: CASSFTGRETQYS. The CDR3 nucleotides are TGTGCCAGCAGTTTCACAGGGCGGGAGACCCAGTACTCC.